This T cell receptor beta chain derives from a study of cytomegalovirus exposure and HLA in healthy donors. The PCR used 60 Vbeta and 13 Jbeta primers. Libraries were prepared by immunoSEQ multiplex PCR; TCRdb keeps only in-frame clonotypes and omits some of them. The sample includes 150,000 to 200,000 clones, about 85% of them seen just once. Study conclusions and caveats: CMV serostatus was the sole immune exposure information available. The study listed 150 to 200 cytomegalovirus-associated TCR beta chains.

The J segment lost 3 bases and the V segment lost 2 bases, leaving 7 bases of the junction unmatched. The CDR3 is made up of 16 amino acids. The germline gives CDR1 WNHNN, CDR2 SYGVQD (reference sequence). A remark on this clone: What it recognizes is unknown.

The TCR comes from a boy between 2 and 15 years old in good health and CMV-seronegative. Material for sequencing was PBMCs. This chain joins TRBV10-1 and TRBJ2-5; TRBD2 matches at 9 bases. The CDR3 coding sequence is TGCGCCAGCAGTGAGATCGGAGCGGGGGGAAAAGAGACCCAGTACTTC. Its translation is CASSEIGAGGKETQYF.